The following is a T cell receptor beta chain sequence with its context. This PCR relied on a set of 60 Vbeta primers and 13 Jbeta primers. The repertoire was sequenced with immunoSEQ multiplex PCR; TCRdb's copy has only in-frame clones and lacks some. Its table lists approximately 110,000 clones. These data are taken from a study of cytomegalovirus exposure and HLA in healthy donors. Germline V gene data show CDR1 as MGHDK and CDR2 as SYGVNS. The CDR3 contains 14 residues. The J segment lost 4 bases and the V segment lost 5 bases, leaving 6 bases of the junction unmatched. The sequence was obtained from a man aged 30 to 45 in good health and CMV-seronegative. Input material: PBMCs. This chain joins TRBV25-1 and TRBJ2-5, with 8 bases identical to TRBD1. The CDR3 nucleotides read TGTGCCAGCAGTTTGCCAGGGGGCAGAGAGACCCAGTACTTC. This gives the protein CASSLPGGRETQYF.